The rows below give T cell receptor beta chains drawn from one sample of a study of shared clonotypes between healthy human individuals. This table comes from immunoSEQ multiplex PCR, and its TCRdb copy is limited to in-frame clones, with some not included. This table holds 950,000 to 1,200,000 clones, approximately 75% found once. The specimen sequenced was memory CD4+ T cells from PBMCs. The receptor set was obtained from a man between 18 and 29 years old in good health. Some clones in this sample may be carry-over from other donors' samples. Each CDR3 is given with its conserved first and last residue. Each record gives: V gene, D gene, J gene, clone size, CDR3 DNA, CDR3 protein. A D gene is named only where the DNA matches it firmly. Size tells how often a clone was seen (once, few, many) or the class of an expanded clone, and some rows leave it out.

>TRBV19|.|TRBJ1-2|.
TGTGCCAGCGCTCTGGTGTCCTCGGCGTACAATGGCTACACCTTC
CASALVSSAYNGYTF
>TRBV27|TRBD1|TRBJ1-5|once
TGTGCCTGCAAAGGACAGGGACTCAATCAGCCCCAGCATTTT
CACKGQGLNQPQHF
>TRBV7-9|.|TRBJ1-4|once
TGTGCCAGCAGCTTCGGACAGTCGATCGGTGAAAAACTGTTTTTT
CASSFGQSIGEKLFF
>TRBV6-5|.|TRBJ2-5|.
TGTGCCAGCAGTTACAGGGGAGGAGAGACCCAGTACTTC
CASSYRGGETQYF
>TRBV15|.|TRBJ1-2|.
TGTGCCACCAGCAGACCGGCCGACCTGACGTTGTATCGCTACACCTTC
CATSRPADLTLYRYTF
>TRBV6-6|TRBD2|TRBJ2-3|.
TGTGCCAGTAGATTGACTAGCGGCCCTAGGGCGGATACGCAGTATTTT
CASRLTSGPRADTQYF
>TRBV2|.|TRBJ2-3|many
TGTGCCAGCAGTGCGGTAGATACGCAGTATTTT
CASSAVDTQYF
>TRBV6-5|TRBD1|TRBJ1-5|.
TGTGCCAGCAGGGGACCGGGACAGATAAATCAGCCCCAGCATTTT
CASRGPGQINQPQHF
>TRBV7-9|.|TRBJ2-2|.
TGTGCCAGCAGCCCGCGACTACCCAACACCGGGGAGCTGTTTTTT
CASSPRLPNTGELFF
>TRBV5-1|TRBD2|TRBJ2-3|.
TGCGCCAGCAGCTTGGGTCTAGCGGACATTACAGATACGCAGTATTTT
CASSLGLADITDTQYF
>TRBV28|TRBD2|TRBJ2-5|once
TGTGCCAGCAGTTTTCTAGCGGGAGGTAGGACCCAGTACTTC
CASSFLAGGRTQYF
>TRBV2|.|TRBJ2-1|once
TGTGCCAGCCGAAGGGACTTGCCATACAATGAGCAGTTCTTC
CASRRDLPYNEQFF
>TRBV4-1|TRBD2|TRBJ2-1|few
TGCGCCAGCAGCCAAGTCGGCGGGAGAAAGGATGGCAATGAGCAGTTCTTC
CASSQVGGRKDGNEQFF
>TRBV5-1|TRBD2|TRBJ2-7|.
TGCGCCAGCAGCTTGAGCGGGAGGACCGACGAGCAGTACTTC
CASSLSGRTDEQYF
>TRBV6-1|.|TRBJ2-1|.
TGTGCCAGCGGAACTTCGAGCTCCTACAATGAGCAGTTCTTC
CASGTSSSYNEQFF
>TRBV5-6|.|TRBJ2-7|.
TGTGCCAGCAGCTCCCAGCTAACTCACTCCTACGAGCAGTACTTC
CASSSQLTHSYEQYF
>TRBV7-8|.|TRBJ1-4|.
TGTGCCAGCCGCCGGAATGTTGCAACTAATGAAAAACTGTTTTTT
CASRRNVATNEKLFF
>TRBV30|TRBD2|TRBJ2-1|.
TGTACTAGCGTTATCTACAATGAGCAGTTCTTC
CTSVIYNEQFF
>TRBV27|TRBD1|TRBJ1-1|once
TGTGCCAGCAGTTCTGGACAGGTAAATTGGAACACTGAAGCTTTCTTT
CASSSGQVNWNTEAFF
>TRBV4-2|.|TRBJ2-7|.
TGTGCCAGCAGCCATGCGGGACTCGATTCCTACGAGCAGTACTTC
CASSHAGLDSYEQYF
>TRBV7-9|.|TRBJ2-1|.
TGTGCCAGCAGTAGGAGGGCGGAAAATGAGCAGTTCTTC
CASSRRAENEQFF
>TRBV5-1|TRBD2|TRBJ2-3|.
TGCGCCAGCAGCCCAGCGGGAGGGGCCGGAGATACGCAGTATTTT
CASSPAGGAGDTQYF
>TRBV5-5|.|TRBJ2-1|.
TGTGCCAGCAGCTTGGCGGTAGGAGATACTGAGCAGTTCTTC
CASSLAVGDTEQFF
>TRBV4-1|.|TRBJ2-1|few
TGCGCCAGCAGCCGACCCCCCGGGTACGAGCAGTTCTTC
CASSRPPGYEQFF
>TRBV7-2|.|TRBJ2-7|.
TGTGCCAGCAGCTTATACGGTACAGTTCTCCCCTACGAGCAGTACTTC
CASSLYGTVLPYEQYF
>TRBV2|.|TRBJ1-1|.
TGTGCCAGCAGTGAAGCCGCGGTTACTGAAGCTTTCTTT
CASSEAAVTEAFF
>TRBV5-1|.|TRBJ2-1|.
TGCGCCAGCAGCTTGGCCCTTGACCCCCGAACGGTCAATGAGCAGTTCTTC
CASSLALDPRTVNEQFF
>TRBV6-4|.|TRBJ2-2|.
TGTGCCAGCAGTGCAGGGGGGACCGGGGAGCTGTTTTTT
CASSAGGTGELFF
>TRBV19|.|TRBJ1-1|.
TGTGCCAGTACCACACAGGGATGGACTGAAGCTTTCTTT
CASTTQGWTEAFF
>TRBV30|TRBD1|TRBJ1-6|.
TGTGCCTGGAGTAGACAGGGGAATTCACCCCTCCACTTT
CAWSRQGNSPLHF
>TRBV5-1|TRBD2|TRBJ2-3|.
TGCGCCAGCAGTCAGCGGGAGGGACGCACAGATACGCAGTATTTT
CASSQREGRTDTQYF
>TRBV10-3|TRBD2|TRBJ2-1|.
TGTGCCATCAGTGGCGGACTAGCGGGAACCTACAATGAGCAGTTCTTC
CAISGGLAGTYNEQFF
>TRBV19|TRBD2|TRBJ2-7|.
TGTGCCAGTAGTAGTCTAGCGGGAGTAAACGAGCAGTACTTC
CASSSLAGVNEQYF
>TRBV4-1|.|TRBJ2-3|.
TGCGCCAGCAGCCAAAGTCCTCTTAGCACAGATACGCAGTATTTT
CASSQSPLSTDTQYF
>TRBV11-2|TRBD1|TRBJ1-1|.
TGTGCCAGCAGCCTCACAGGGGGAATGAACACTGAAGCTTTCTTT
CASSLTGGMNTEAFF
>TRBV2|.|TRBJ1-2|.
TGTGCCAGCAGTGTTGATGGGGGGATATATGGCTACACCTTC
CASSVDGGIYGYTF
>TRBV6-1|.|TRBJ2-3|once
TGTGCCAGCAGGAAAGGGACACCCACAGATACGCAGTATTTT
CASRKGTPTDTQYF